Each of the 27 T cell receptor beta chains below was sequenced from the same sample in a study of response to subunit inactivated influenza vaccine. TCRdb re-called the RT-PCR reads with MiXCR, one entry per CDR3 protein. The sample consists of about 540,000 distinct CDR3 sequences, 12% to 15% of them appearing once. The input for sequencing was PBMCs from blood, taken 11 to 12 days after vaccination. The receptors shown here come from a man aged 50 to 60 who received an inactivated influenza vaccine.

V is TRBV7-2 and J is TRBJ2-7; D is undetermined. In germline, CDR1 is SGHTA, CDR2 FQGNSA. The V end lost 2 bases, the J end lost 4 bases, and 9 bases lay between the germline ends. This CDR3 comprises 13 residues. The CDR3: CASSLSYRYEQYF. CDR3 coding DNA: TGTGCCAGCAGCTTAAGTTACCGGTACGAGCAGTACTTC.

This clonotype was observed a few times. The CDR3 nucleotides read TGTGCCAGCAGGTTTAGCGGTAGCGCCACAGATACGCAGTATTTT. Its translation: CASRFSGSATDTQYF. The chain has TRBV12-3 or TRBV12-4 and TRBJ2-3; D is possibly TRBD2 (6 bases). The CDR3 is 15 amino acids. V gave up 6 bases and J gave up 2 bases, with 15 bases separating them.

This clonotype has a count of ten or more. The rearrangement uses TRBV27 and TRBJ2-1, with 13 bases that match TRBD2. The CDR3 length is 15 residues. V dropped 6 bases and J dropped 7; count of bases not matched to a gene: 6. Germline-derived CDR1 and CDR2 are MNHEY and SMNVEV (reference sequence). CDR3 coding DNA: TGTGCCAGCAGAGGACTAGCGGGAGTCGTAAATGAGCAGTTCTTC. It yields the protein CASRGLAGVVNEQFF.

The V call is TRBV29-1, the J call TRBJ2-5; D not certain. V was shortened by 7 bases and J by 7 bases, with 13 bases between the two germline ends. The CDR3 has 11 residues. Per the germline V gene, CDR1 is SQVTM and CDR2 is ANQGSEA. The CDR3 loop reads CSAHTSMTQYF. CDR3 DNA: TGCAGCGCCCACACCTCTATGACCCAGTACTTC.

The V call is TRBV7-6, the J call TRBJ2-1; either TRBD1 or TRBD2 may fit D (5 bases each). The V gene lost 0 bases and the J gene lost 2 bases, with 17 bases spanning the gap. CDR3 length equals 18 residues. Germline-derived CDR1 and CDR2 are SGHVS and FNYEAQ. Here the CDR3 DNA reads TGTGCCAGCAGCTTAGCCCCAGGGAGTCTACGGGCCTACAATGAGCAGTTCTTC. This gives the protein CASSLAPGSLRAYNEQFF.

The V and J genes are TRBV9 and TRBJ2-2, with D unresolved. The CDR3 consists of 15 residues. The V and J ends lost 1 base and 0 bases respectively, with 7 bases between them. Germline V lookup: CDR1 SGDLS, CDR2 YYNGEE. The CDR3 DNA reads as TGTGCCAGCAGCGTAAACTTCGCGAACACCGGGGAGCTGTTTTTT. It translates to CASSVNFANTGELFF. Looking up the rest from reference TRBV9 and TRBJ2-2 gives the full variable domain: DSGVTQTPKHLITATGQRVTLRCSPRSGDLSVYWYQQSLDQGLQFLIQYYNGEERAKGNILERFSAQQFPDLHSELNLSSLELGDSALYFCASSVNFANTGELFFGEGSRLTVL.

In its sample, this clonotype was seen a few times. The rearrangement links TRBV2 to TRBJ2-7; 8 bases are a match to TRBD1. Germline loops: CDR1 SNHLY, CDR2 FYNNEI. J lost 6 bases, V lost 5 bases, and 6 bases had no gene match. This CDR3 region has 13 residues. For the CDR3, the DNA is TGTGCCAGCAGTTACGACAGGGGCCTCGAGCAGTACTTC. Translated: CASSYDRGLEQYF.

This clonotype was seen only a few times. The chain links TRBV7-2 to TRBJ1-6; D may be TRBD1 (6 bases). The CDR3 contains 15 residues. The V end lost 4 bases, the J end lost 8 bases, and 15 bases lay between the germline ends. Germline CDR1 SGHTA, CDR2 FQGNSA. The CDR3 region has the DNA TGTGCCAGCAGCTCACAGGGATTCCCCGATTCACCCCTCCACTTT. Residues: CASSSQGFPDSPLHF.

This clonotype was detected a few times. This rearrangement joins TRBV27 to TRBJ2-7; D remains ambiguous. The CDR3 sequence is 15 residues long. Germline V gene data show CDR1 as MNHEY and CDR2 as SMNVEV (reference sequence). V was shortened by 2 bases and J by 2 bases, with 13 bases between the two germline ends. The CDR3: CASSLRSVSTYEQYF. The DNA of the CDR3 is TGTGCCAGCAGTTTACGCAGCGTTTCCACCTACGAGCAGTACTTC.

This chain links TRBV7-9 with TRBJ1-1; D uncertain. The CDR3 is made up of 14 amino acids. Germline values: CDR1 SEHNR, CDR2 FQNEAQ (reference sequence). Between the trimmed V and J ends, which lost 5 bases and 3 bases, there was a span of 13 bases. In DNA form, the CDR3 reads TGTGCCAGCAGCCACGAGTGGGCAGACACTGAAGCTTTCTTT. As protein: CASSHEWADTEAFF.

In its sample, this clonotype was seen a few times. The DNA for the CDR3 is TGCGCCAGCAGTGAGTACGGGACTCAAAGCGAGCAGTACTTC. Translated, it gives CASSEYGTQSEQYF. The chain couples TRBV10-1 to TRBJ2-7; perhaps TRBD2 as D (6 bases). Trimming left V 1 base short and J 6 bases short, with 13 bases between. The CDR3 totals 14 residues. Per the germline V gene, CDR1 is WNHNN and CDR2 is SYGVQD (reference sequence).

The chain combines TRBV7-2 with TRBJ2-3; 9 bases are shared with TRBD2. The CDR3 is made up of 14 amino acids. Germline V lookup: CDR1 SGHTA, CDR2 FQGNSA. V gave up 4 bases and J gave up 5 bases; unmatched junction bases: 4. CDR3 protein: CASSSRGGQDTQYF. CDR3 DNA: TGTGCCAGCAGCTCGCGGGGGGGCCAAGATACGCAGTATTTT.

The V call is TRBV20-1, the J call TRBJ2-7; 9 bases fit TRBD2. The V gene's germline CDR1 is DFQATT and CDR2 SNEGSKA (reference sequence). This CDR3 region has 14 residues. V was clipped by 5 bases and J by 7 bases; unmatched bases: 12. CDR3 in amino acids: CSAPSGGGGGEQYF. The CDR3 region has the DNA TGCAGTGCTCCCTCAGGCGGGGGGGGCGGGGAGCAGTACTTC.

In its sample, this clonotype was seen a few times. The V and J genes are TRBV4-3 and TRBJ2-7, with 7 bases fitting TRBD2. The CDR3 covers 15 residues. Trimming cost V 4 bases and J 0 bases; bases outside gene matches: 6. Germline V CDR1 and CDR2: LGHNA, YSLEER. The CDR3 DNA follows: TGCGCCAGCAGCCTAGAGGGAGGGGACTCCTACGAGCAGTACTTC. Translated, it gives CASSLEGGDSYEQYF.

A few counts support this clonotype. This CDR3 is CASSLKVSPGGYNEQFF. In nucleotides, the CDR3 is TGTGCCAGCAGCTTAAAGGTTTCCCCCGGGGGCTACAATGAGCAGTTCTTC. The gene calls are TRBV7-6 and TRBJ2-1; tentatively, D is TRBD2 (6 bases). Germline loops: CDR1 SGHVS, CDR2 FNYEAQ. Trimming removed 2 bases from V and 3 bases from J, with 17 bases in between. There are 17 residues in the CDR3. The variable domain in full, completed from reference TRBV7-6 and TRBJ2-1, reads GAGVSQSPRYKVTKRGQDVALRCDPISGHVSLYWYRQALGQGPEFLTYFNYEAQQDKSGLPNDRFSAERPEGSISTLTIQRTEQRDSAMYRCASSLKVSPGGYNEQFFGPGTRLTVL.

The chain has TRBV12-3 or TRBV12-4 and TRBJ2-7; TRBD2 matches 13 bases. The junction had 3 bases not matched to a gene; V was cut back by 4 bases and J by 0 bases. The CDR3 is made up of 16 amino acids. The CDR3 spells CASSWGLAGSSYEQYF. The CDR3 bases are TGTGCCAGCAGTTGGGGACTAGCGGGGTCCTCCTACGAGCAGTACTTC.

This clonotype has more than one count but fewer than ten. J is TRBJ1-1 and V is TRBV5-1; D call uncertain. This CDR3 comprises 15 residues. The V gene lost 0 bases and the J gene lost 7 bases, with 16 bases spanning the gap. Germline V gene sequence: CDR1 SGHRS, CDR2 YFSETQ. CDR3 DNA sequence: TGCGCCAGCAGCTTGGAGGCCCGGGGATCCCATGAAGCTTTCTTT. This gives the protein CASSLEARGSHEAFF.

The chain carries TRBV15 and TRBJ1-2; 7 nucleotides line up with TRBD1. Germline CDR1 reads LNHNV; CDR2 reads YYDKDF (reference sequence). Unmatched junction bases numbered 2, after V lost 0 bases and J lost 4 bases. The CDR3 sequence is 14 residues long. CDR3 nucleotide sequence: TGTGCCACCAGCAGAGATCGGACAGGCTATGGCTACACCTTC. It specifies CATSRDRTGYGYTF.

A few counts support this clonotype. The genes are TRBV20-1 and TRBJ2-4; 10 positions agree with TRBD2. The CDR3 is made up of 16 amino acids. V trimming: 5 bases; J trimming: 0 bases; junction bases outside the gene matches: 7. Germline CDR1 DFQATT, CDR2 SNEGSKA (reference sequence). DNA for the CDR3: TGCAGTGCTGAATTAATAGCGGGAGGAGCCAAAAACATTCAGTACTTC. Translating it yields CSAELIAGGAKNIQYF.

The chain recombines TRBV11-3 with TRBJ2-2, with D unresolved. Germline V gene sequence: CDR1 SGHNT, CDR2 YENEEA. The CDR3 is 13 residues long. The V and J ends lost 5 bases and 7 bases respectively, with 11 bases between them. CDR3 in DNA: TGTGCCAGCAGCCCCCGACCCAGCGGGGAGCTGTTTTTT. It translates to CASSPRPSGELFF.

CDR3 loop: CASSSRTSGGRTGELFF. CDR3 sequence (DNA): TGTGCCAGCAGCTCGCGGACTAGCGGGGGAAGGACCGGGGAGCTGTTTTTT. The chain combines TRBV5-6 with TRBJ2-2; 13 nucleotides line up with TRBD2. The CDR3 is 17 residues long. Germline CDR1 reads SGHDT; CDR2 reads YYEEEE. The V gene end was trimmed by 3 bases and the J gene end by 5 bases; junction bases not matched to a gene: 7.

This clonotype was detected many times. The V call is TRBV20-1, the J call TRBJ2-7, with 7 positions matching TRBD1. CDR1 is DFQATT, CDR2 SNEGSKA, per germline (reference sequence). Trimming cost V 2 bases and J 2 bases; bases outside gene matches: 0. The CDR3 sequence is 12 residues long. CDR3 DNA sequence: TGCAGTGCTAGACAGGGGGCCTACGAGCAGTACTTC. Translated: CSARQGAYEQYF.

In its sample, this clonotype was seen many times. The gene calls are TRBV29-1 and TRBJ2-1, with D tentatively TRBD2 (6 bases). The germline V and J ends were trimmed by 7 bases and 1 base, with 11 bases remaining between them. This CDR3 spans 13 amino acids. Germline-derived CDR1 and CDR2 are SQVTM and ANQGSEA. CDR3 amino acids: CSAGTPSYNEQFF. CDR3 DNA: TGCAGCGCCGGGACTCCTTCCTACAATGAGCAGTTCTTC.

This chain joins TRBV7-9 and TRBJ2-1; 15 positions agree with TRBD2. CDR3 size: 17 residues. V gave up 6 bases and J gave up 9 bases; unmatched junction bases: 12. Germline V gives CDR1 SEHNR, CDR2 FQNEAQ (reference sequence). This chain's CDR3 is CASSPPAGTSGRFEQFF. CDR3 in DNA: TGTGCCAGCAGTCCTCCCGCCGGGACTAGCGGGAGGTTTGAGCAGTTCTTC.

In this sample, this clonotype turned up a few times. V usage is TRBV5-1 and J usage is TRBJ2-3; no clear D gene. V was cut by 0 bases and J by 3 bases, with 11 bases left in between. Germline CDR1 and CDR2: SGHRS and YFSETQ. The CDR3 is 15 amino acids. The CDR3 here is CASSLVLAITDTQYF. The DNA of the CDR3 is TGCGCCAGCAGCTTGGTCTTAGCAATTACAGATACGCAGTATTTT.

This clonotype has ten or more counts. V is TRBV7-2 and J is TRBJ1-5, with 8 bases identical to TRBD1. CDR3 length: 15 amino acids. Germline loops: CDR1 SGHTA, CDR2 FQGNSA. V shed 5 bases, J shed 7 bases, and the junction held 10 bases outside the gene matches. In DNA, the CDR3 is TGTGCCAGCAGCCCATCGACAGGGGTTGGACAGCCCCAGCATTTT. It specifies CASSPSTGVGQPQHF.

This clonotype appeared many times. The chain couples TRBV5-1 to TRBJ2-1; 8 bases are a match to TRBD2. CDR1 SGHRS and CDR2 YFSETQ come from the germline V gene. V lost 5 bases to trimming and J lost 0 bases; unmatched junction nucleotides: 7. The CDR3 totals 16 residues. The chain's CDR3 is CASRTGGASSYNEQFF. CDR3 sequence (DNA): TGCGCCAGCAGGACGGGAGGGGCCAGCTCCTACAATGAGCAGTTCTTC.